The 5 T cell receptor beta chains given below trace back to one sample, sequenced in a study of cytomegalovirus exposure and HLA in healthy donors. Vbeta (60) and Jbeta (13) primers were used in the PCR. The assay was immunoSEQ multiplex PCR, and TCRdb's table has in-frame clones only and misses some. There are 150,000 to 200,000 clones in the sample; about 83% occur only once, and approximately 1.6% lies in the top ten. Specimen: PBMCs. The receptors come from a man aged 35 to 55 in good health and CMV-seropositive.

The rearrangement uses TRBV6-4 and TRBJ2-5; D is undetermined. From germline, CDR1 is MRHNA and CDR2 SNTAGT. Trimming cost V 3 bases and J 3 bases, with 8 bases left between them. This CDR3 spans 13 amino acids. CDR3 bases: TGTGCCAGCAGTGATCTCACAGAAGAGACCCAGTACTTC. As protein: CASSDLTEETQYF.

The chain uses TRBV14 and TRBJ1-6; the D gene is possibly TRBD1 (6 bases). V lost 4 bases to trimming and J lost 7 bases, with 14 bases between them. This CDR3 has 15 residues. Germline lookup yields CDR1 SGHDN and CDR2 FVKESK. The CDR3 loop is CASSRRGAQNSPLHF. In DNA, the CDR3 is TGTGCCAGCAGCCGACGGGGGGCTCAGAATTCACCCCTCCACTTT.

The V call is TRBV5-1, the J call TRBJ2-2; no definite D call. The germline CDR1 and CDR2 sequences are SGHRS and YFSETQ. The CDR3 covers 14 residues. V was trimmed by 0 bases and J by 3 bases, leaving 6 bases between them. The CDR3 sequence: CASSLGFDTGELFF. The CDR3 DNA follows: TGCGCCAGCAGCTTGGGTTTCGACACCGGGGAGCTGTTTTTT.

V usage is TRBV5-1 and J usage is TRBJ2-7, with 9 bases identical to TRBD1. Germline assignment: CDR1 SGHRS and CDR2 YFSETQ. This CDR3 has 15 residues. J was trimmed by 5 bases and V by 4 bases; bases with no gene match: 10. In DNA form, the CDR3 reads TGCGCCAGCAGCCCCGCCGGGACAGGGACTAACGAGCAGTACTTC. It yields the protein CASSPAGTGTNEQYF.

This clone appeared a few times. J is TRBJ2-1 and V is TRBV19; D is undetermined. The CDR3 covers 13 residues. The germline CDR1 and CDR2 sequences are LNHDA and SQIVND (reference sequence). V lost 5 bases and J 10 bases, leaving 15 bases between the germline ends. Here the CDR3 DNA reads TGTGCCAGTAGTTCACGGATAGCTTTGGAGCAGTTCTTC. Its translation: CASSSRIALEQFF.